The sequence of this T cell receptor beta chain was determined in a study of regulatory T cells in long-lasting Graves disease. General observations from the study: New patients shared fewer public clonotypes (approximately 1,000) than persistent patients did (more than 2,500).

This clonotype was picked up many times. The antigen remains undetermined. In building TCR beta libraries, iRepertoire HTBI primers were used together with Arm-PCR of CDR3 regions. Authors' processing steps: Sample data revealed approximately 60 TRBV and roughly 13 TRBJ segments. TCRdb itself ran the multiplex PCR reads through MiXCR, one entry per CDR3 protein. Here the V and J calls rest on TCRdb's processing, not on the authors' analysis. The sample carries under 300,000 distinct CDR3 sequences, around 20% recorded once. The time point is: newly diagnosed GD, antithyroid drugs for less than 3 months. RNA extracted from PBMCs served as the sequencing template. This TCR came from a female donor with Graves disease. The input for sequencing was peripheral blood mononuclear cells (PBMCs), taken at new diagnosis, from a patient treated with antithyroid drugs.

The CDR3 here is CASSFFLRGTEKSYEQYF. The CDR3 nucleotides read TGTGCCAGCAGCTTTTTCTTGCGGGGGACAGAAAAGTCCTACGAGCAGTACTTC. The chain uses TRBV13 and TRBJ2-7; D may match TRBD1 or TRBD2 (7 bases each). The germline CDR1 and CDR2 sequences are PRHDT and FYEKMQ (reference sequence). The CDR3 has 18 amino acids. The V gene lost 3 bases and the J gene lost 1 base, with 22 bases spanning the gap.